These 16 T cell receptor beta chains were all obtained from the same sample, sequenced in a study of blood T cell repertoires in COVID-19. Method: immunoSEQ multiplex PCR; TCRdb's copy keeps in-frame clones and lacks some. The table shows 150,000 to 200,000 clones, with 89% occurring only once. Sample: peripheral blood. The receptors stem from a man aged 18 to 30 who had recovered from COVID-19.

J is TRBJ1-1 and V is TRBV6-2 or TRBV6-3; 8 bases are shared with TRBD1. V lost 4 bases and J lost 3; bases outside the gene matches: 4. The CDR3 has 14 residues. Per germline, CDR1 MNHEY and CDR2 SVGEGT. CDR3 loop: CASSFRGRDTEAFF. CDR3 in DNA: TGTGCCAGCAGTTTCAGGGGGCGGGACACTGAAGCTTTCTTT.

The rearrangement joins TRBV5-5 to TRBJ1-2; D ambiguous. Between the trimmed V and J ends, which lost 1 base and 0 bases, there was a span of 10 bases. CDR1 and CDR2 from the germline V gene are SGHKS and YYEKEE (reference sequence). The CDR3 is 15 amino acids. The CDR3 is CASSLQAITNYGYTF. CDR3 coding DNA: TGTGCCAGCAGCTTGCAGGCAATTACTAACTATGGCTACACCTTC.

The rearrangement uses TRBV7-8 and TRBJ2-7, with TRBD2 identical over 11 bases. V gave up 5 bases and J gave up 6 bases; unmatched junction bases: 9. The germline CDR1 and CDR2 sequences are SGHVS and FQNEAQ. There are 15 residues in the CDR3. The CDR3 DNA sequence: TGTGCCAGCAGCCGGATTACTAGCGGGAGCCCCGAGCAGTACTTC. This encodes CASSRITSGSPEQYF. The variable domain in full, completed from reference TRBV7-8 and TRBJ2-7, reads GAGVSQSPRYKVAKRGQDVALRCDPISGHVSLFWYQQALGQGPEFLTYFQNEAQLDKSGLPSDRFFAERPEGSVSTLKIQRTQQEDSAVYLCASSRITSGSPEQYFGPGTRLTVT.

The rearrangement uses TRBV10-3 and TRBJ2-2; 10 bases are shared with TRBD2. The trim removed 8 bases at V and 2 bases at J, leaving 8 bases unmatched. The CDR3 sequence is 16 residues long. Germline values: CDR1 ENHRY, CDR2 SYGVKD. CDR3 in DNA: TGTGCCATCCTAGATCTAGCGGGAGCAAACACCGGGGAGCTGTTTTTT. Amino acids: CAILDLAGANTGELFF.

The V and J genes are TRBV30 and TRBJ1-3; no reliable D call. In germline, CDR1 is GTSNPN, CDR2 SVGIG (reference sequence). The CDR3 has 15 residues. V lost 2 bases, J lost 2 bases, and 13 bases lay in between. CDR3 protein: CAWSPRRGAGNTIYF. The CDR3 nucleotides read TGTGCCTGGAGTCCCCGTCGGGGAGCTGGAAACACCATATATTTT.

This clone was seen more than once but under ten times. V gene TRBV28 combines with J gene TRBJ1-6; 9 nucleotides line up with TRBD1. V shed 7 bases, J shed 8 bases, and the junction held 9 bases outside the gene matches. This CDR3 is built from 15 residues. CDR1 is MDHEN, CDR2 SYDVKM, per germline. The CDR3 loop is CASTVGTGRDSPLHF. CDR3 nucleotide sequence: TGTGCCAGCACCGTGGGGACAGGGAGGGATTCACCCCTCCACTTT.

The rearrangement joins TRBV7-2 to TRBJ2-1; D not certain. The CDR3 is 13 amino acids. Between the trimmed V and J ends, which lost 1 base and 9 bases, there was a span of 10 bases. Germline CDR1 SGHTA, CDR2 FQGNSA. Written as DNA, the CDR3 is TGTGCCAGCAGCTTAGGTCAACATGCTGAGCAGTTCTTC. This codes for CASSLGQHAEQFF.

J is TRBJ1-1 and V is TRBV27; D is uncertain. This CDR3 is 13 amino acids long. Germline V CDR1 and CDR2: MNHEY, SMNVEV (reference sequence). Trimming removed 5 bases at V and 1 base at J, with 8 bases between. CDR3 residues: CASSRYGNTEAFF. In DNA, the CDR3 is TGTGCCAGCAGTCGCTATGGGAACACTGAAGCTTTCTTT.

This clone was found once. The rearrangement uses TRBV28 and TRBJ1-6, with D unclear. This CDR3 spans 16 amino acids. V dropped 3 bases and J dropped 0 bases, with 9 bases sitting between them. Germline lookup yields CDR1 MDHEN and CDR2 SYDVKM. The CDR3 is CASSFDTFSYNSPLHF. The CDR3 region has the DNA TGTGCCAGCAGTTTTGACACATTCTCCTATAATTCACCCCTCCACTTT.

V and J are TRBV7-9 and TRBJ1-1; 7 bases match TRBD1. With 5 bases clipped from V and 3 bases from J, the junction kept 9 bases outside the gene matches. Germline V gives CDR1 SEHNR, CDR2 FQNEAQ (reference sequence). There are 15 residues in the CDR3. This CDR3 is CASSPRQGLDTEAFF. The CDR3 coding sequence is TGTGCCAGCAGCCCTCGACAGGGACTGGACACTGAAGCTTTCTTT.

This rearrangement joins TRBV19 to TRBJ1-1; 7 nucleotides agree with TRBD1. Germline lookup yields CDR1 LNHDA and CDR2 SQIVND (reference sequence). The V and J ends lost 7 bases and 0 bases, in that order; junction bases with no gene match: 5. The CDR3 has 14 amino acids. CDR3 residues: CASTQGSMNTEAFF. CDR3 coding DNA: TGTGCCAGTACACAGGGGTCGATGAACACTGAAGCTTTCTTT. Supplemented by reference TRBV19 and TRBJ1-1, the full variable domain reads DGGITQSPKYLFRKEGQNVTLSCEQNLNHDAMYWYRQDPGQGLRLIYYSQIVNDFQKGDIAEGYSVSREKKESFPLTVTSAQKNPTAFYLCASTQGSMNTEAFFGQGTRLTVV.

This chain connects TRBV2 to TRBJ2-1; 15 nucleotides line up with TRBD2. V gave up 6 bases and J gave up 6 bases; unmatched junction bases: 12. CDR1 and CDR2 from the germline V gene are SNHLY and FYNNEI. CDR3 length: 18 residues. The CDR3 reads CASSVGVRTSGRGNEQFF. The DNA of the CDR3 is TGTGCCAGCAGCGTTGGGGTACGGACTAGCGGGAGGGGCAATGAGCAGTTCTTC. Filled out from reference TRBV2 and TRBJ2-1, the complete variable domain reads EPEVTQTPSHQVTQMGQEVILRCVPISNHLYFYWYRQILGQKVEFLVSFYNNEISEKSEIFDDQFSVERPDGSNFTLKIRSTKLEDSAMYFCASSVGVRTSGRGNEQFFGPGTRLTVL.

CDR3 loop: CASSPVLAGAFVETQYF. CDR3 sequence (DNA): TGCGCCAGCAGCCCTGTACTAGCGGGAGCCTTCGTGGAGACCCAGTACTTC. This sequence joins TRBV5-1 and TRBJ2-5; the match to TRBD2 covers 11 bases. The CDR3 runs to 17 residues. The ends lost 4 bases at V and 5 bases at J; junction bases unmatched: 13. Germline lookup yields CDR1 SGHRS and CDR2 YFSETQ.

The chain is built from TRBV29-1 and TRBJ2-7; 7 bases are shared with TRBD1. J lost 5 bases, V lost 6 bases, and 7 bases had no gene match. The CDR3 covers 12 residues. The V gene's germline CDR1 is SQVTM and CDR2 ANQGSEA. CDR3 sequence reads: CSVDTGVDEQYF. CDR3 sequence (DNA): TGCAGCGTCGACACAGGGGTCGACGAGCAGTACTTC.

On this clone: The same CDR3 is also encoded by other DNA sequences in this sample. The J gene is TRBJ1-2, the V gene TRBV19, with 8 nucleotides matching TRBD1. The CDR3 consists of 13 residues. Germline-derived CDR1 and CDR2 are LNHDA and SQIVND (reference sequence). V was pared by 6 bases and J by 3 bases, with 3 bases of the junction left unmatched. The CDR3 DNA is TGTGCCAGTAGCCTGACAGGGGACTATGGCTACACCTTC. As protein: CASSLTGDYGYTF.

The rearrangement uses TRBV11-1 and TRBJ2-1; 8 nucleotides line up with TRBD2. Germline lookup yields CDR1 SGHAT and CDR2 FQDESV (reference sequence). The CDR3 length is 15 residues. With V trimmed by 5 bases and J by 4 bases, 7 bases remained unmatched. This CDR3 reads CASSAPGGVYNEQFF. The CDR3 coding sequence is TGTGCCAGCAGCGCTCCGGGGGGGGTTTACAATGAGCAGTTCTTC.